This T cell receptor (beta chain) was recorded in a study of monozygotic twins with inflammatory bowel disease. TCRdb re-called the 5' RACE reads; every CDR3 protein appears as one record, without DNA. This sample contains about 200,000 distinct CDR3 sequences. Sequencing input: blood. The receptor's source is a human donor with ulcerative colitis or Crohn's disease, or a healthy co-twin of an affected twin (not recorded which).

This CDR3 is CASSFQGALEKLFF. This chain connects TRBV6-2 or TRBV6-3 to TRBJ1-4; TCRdb calls TRBD1, which cannot be checked without DNA. The CDR3 covers 14 residues. CDR1 MNHEY and CDR2 SVGEGT come from the germline V gene.